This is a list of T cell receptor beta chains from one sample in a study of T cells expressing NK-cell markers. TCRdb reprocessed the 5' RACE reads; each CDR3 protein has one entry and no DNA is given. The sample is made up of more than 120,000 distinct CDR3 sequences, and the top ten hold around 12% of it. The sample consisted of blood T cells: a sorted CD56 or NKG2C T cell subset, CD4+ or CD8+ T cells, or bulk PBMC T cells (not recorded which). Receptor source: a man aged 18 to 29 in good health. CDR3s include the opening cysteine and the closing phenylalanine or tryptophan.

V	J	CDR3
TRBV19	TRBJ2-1	CASTPETLASDYEQFF
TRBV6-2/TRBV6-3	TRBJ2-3	CASSLAITSDTQYF
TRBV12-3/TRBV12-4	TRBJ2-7	CASSLGTSISYEQYF
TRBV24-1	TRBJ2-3	CATSDLSGSLPDTQYF
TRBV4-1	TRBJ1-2	CASSPGRSPNYGYTF
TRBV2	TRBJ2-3	CASIPRFSSTDTQYF
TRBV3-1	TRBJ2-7	CASSPTNEWFYEQYF
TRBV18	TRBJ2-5	CASGTGGLETQYF
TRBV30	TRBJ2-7	CACTPGQYPYEQYF
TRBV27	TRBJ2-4	CASSSRAAAVYDKNIQYF
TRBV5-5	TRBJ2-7	CASSHTGGGEQYF
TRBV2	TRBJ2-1	CASSVKPYNNEQFF
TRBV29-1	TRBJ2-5	CSSGGRQETQYF
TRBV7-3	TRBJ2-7	CASSLLAGGPQEQYF
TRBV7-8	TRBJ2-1	CASSLGAGLDEQFF
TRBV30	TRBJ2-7	CAWSVGLAGAEQYF
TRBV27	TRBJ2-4	CASSLAGGENIQYF
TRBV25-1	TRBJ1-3	CASGIGNTIYF
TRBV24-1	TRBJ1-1	CATSEERGTEAFF
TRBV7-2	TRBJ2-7	CASRQTIEYEQYF
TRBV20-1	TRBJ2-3	CSATPSGSGTDTQYF
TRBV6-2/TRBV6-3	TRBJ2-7	CASRRNRVTAYEQYF
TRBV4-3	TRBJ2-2	CASSLGLAGVENTGELFF
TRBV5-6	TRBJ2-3	CASSLGSGNTQYF
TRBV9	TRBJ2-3	CASSPPGTGGADTQYF
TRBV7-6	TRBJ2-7	CASSLDASGYEQYF
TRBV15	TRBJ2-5	CATSTPHSREGQETQYF
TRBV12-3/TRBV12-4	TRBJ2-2	CASRILDWELFF
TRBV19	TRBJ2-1	CASRGGRTEQFF
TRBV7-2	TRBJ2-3	CAASGSTDTQYF
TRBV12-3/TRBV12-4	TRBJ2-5	CASRSGQGMGETQYF
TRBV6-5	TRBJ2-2	CASSYSPLAGATTGELFF
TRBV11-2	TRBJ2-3	CASSNLAGNTDTQYF
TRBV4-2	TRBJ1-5	CASSQDHRDRAFSNQPQHF
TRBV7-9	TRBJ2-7	CASSPPSGRSTYEQYF
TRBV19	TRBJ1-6	CASSTLTGELTYNSPLHF
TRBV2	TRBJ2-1	CASSGVQGTAEQFF
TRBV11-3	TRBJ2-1	CASSQEEGSYNEQFF
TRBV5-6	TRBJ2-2	CASSLDLAGVNTGELFF
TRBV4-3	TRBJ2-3	CASSRGEASGSDTQYF
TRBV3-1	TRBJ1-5	CASSQEYSNQPQHF
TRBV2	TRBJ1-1	CASFDARGTEAFF
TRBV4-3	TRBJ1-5	CASSQEGWGSNQPQHF
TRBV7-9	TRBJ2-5	CASSQRGAGQETQYF